Presented here are 9 T cell receptor beta chains from one specimen sequenced in a study of T-cell reconstitution after alpha-beta-depleted transplantation in children. Unique molecular identifiers were used to barcode this TCRbeta library. MiXCR, run by TCRdb on the PCR reads, gives a single entry per CDR3 protein. The table lists around 440,000 distinct CDR3 sequences, under 20% of them singletons. This material consisted of PBMCs, mostly from graft donor cells, taken 360 days after TCRalphabeta/CD19-depleted stem cell transplant. These receptors were collected from a boy in the first two years of life who had a stem cell transplant for Wiskott-Aldrich syndrome, so the T cells may come from the graft donor.

The sample holds many counts of this clonotype. This chain connects TRBV4-3 to TRBJ2-7, with 12 bases identical to TRBD2. Germline-derived CDR1 and CDR2 are LGHNA and YSLEER. Trimming took 10 bases from V and 7 from J; bases not matched to a gene: 8. The CDR3 runs to 13 residues. For the CDR3, the DNA is TGCGCCACCCTAGCGGGAGGGAAGTTGGAGCAGTACTTC. This sequence encodes CATLAGGKLEQYF.

The rearrangement uses TRBV24-1 and TRBJ2-2; D might be TRBD2 (5 bases). The V gene lost 8 bases and the J gene lost 2 bases, with 11 bases spanning the gap. Per germline, CDR1 KGHDR and CDR2 SFDVKD. This CDR3 region has 14 residues. CDR3 nucleotide sequence: TGTGCCACCACCCCCCGGGGAAACACCGGGGAGCTGTTTTTT. Protein: CATTPRGNTGELFF.

The chain couples TRBV21-1 to TRBJ2-2; TRBD1 is the table's D call, not checked against the DNA. TRBV21-1 is a recognized pseudogene. The CDR3 contains 15 residues. DNA for the CDR3: TGTGCCAGCAGCAATGGGGGGGCTAGGACCGGGGAGCTGTTTTTT. Its translation: CASSNGGARTGELFF.

The chain joins TRBV12-3 or TRBV12-4 to TRBJ2-2; 7 bases agree with TRBD2. With V trimmed by 4 bases and J by 4 bases, 6 bases remained unmatched. The CDR3 sequence is 15 residues long. CDR3 nucleotides: TGTGCCAGCAGTTCCTCGGGAGGTTCCACCGGGGAGCTGTTTTTT. This gives the protein CASSSSGGSTGELFF.

This clonotype was detected a few times. The gene calls are TRBV9 and TRBJ2-3, with D hard to call. This CDR3 region has 15 residues. Trimming removed 2 bases at V and 0 bases at J, with 10 bases between. The V gene's germline CDR1 is SGDLS and CDR2 YYNGEE. CDR3 sequence: CASSVSASSTDTQYF. Here the CDR3 DNA reads TGTGCCAGCAGCGTCTCAGCTTCTAGCACAGATACGCAGTATTTT.

This clonotype was observed many times. The chain joins TRBV10-3 to TRBJ2-7; D is perhaps TRBD2 (7 bases). Trimming removed 2 bases at V and 2 bases at J, with 13 bases between. This CDR3 comprises 15 residues. Germline loops: CDR1 ENHRY, CDR2 SYGVKD. CDR3 DNA sequence: TGTGCCATCAGTGAGAGGGGGGGCCGCGCCTACGAGCAGTACTTC. Amino acids: CAISERGGRAYEQYF.

This clonotype has a handful of counts. This chain uses TRBV6-5 with TRBJ2-1; the D is unclear. This CDR3 has 17 residues. Germline V gene sequence: CDR1 MNHEY, CDR2 SVGAGI. Trimming removed 0 bases at V and 4 bases at J, with 16 bases between. The DNA for the CDR3 is TGTGCCAGCAGTTACTCCGCTGGCTACGCCTTATACAATGAGCAGTTCTTC. It codes for CASSYSAGYALYNEQFF.

The chain employs TRBV29-1 and TRBJ2-7; D might be TRBD1 (6 bases). Trimming took 3 bases from V and 4 from J, leaving 16 bases between them. The CDR3 runs 14 residues. The germline gives CDR1 SQVTM, CDR2 ANQGSEA. For the CDR3, the DNA is TGCAGCGTTGACAGGGGTACCGGAGGATACGAGCAGTACTTC. Residues: CSVDRGTGGYEQYF.

The CDR3 DNA reads as TGCGCCAGCAGCTTGCAACCAGGGGGGAGCACAGATACGCAGTATTTT. This sequence encodes CASSLQPGGSTDTQYF. The chain recombines TRBV5-1 with TRBJ2-3, with D possibly TRBD1 on 7 matching bases. Germline CDR1 and CDR2: SGHRS and YFSETQ. V was cut by 1 base and J by 0 bases, with 12 bases left in between. The CDR3 is 16 residues long.